This T cell receptor (beta chain) was identified in a study of blood T cell repertoires in COVID-19. Overall study context: Samples of COVID-19 (acute and convalescent) were obtained from the United States, Italy and Spain. Sources were T cells, B-cell-depleted T cells, or PBMCs; the material itself was cDNA or gDNA.

The CDR3 runs 14 residues. V shed 5 bases and J 6 bases; nucleotides not matched to a gene: 10. Germline CDR1 MNHEY, CDR2 SMNVEV (reference sequence). Original analysis: Cell counts per sample came from amplifying reference gene primers. Using immunoSEQ multiplex PCR, the repertoire was profiled, and TCRdb retains in-frame clones only, with some absent. That table furnishes V, J and clone size, whereas the DNA furnished D and trimming. Here the sample spans around 54,000 clones, roughly 80% being singletons. Sequencing used peripheral blood. The chain recombines TRBV27 with TRBJ2-7; 7 bases match TRBD1. The sequence was collected from a woman aged 60-75 years with acute or convalescent COVID-19. CDR3 region: CASSGLWPGGEQYF. For the CDR3, the DNA is TGTGCCAGCAGTGGACTTTGGCCAGGGGGCGAGCAGTACTTC.